These T cell receptor beta chains were read from a single sample in a study of beta chain features in type 1 diabetes. The assay was immunoSEQ multiplex PCR, and TCRdb's table has in-frame clones only and misses some. The repertoire holds hundreds of thousands of clones, with around 15% as singletons. The sequencing sample was made of central memory CD4+ T cells from blood. The receptors were sampled from a man aged 30 to 39 in good health. CDR3s include the opening cysteine and the closing phenylalanine or tryptophan. The D gene is left open where the match is weak. Clone size is not always given. Where it is, it says once, few, many or a class for expanded clones.

D: TRBD1
size: NA
V: TRBV5-6
J: TRBJ1-5
DNA: TGTGCCAGCAGCTTGAACGCAGGGGGCGGCCAGCCCCAGCATTTT
CDR3: CASSLNAGGGQPQHF

D: NA
size: few
V: TRBV15
J: TRBJ1-1
DNA: TGTGCCACCAGCAGGGGCGGGTCCAAGGGCACTGAAGCTTTCTTT
CDR3: CATSRGGSKGTEAFF

D: NA
size: few
V: TRBV5-1
J: TRBJ2-2
DNA: TGCGCCAGCAGGGGGCTAGCGAGGAACACCGGGGAGCTGTTTTTT
CDR3: CASRGLARNTGELFF

D: NA
size: few
V: TRBV6-1
J: TRBJ2-7
DNA: TGTGCCAGCAGTGTGGGGGGGGCCATCGAGCAGTACTTC
CDR3: CASSVGGAIEQYF

D: NA
size: NA
V: TRBV11-3
J: TRBJ2-3
DNA: TGTGCCAGCAGCCCGAACCTCCGGGACTCCGGAGATTTT
CDR3: CASSPNLRDSGDF

D: NA
size: NA
V: TRBV2
J: TRBJ2-1
DNA: TGTGCCAGCAGTGAAGTCGGGGGTAGCTCCTACAATGAGCAGTTCTTC
CDR3: CASSEVGGSSYNEQFF

D: NA
size: NA
V: TRBV5-1
J: TRBJ2-5
DNA: TGCGCCAGCAGCACCTCAGAGACCCAGTACTTC
CDR3: CASSTSETQYF

D: NA
size: NA
V: TRBV15
J: TRBJ1-6
DNA: TGTGCCACCAGCAGAGCGGCGGGGTGGAATTCACCCCTCCACTTT
CDR3: CATSRAAGWNSPLHF

D: NA
size: NA
V: TRBV6-5
J: TRBJ2-3
DNA: TGTGCCAGCAGTCGCCGGGAAACAGATACGCAGTATTTT
CDR3: CASSRRETDTQYF

D: TRBD2
size: NA
V: TRBV28
J: TRBJ2-3
DNA: TGTGCCAGCAGTTTATTAGGGACTAGCGGTTCTAGCACAGATACGCAGTATTTT
CDR3: CASSLLGTSGSSTDTQYF

D: NA
size: few
V: TRBV25-1
J: TRBJ2-3
DNA: TGTGCCAGCAGTGAACGGTGGGACTCCTATAATACGCAGTATTTT
CDR3: CASSERWDSYNTQYF

D: NA
size: NA
V: TRBV6-5
J: TRBJ2-1
DNA: TGTGCCAGCAGTACCCGCGAGGGGCAGTTCTTC
CDR3: CASSTREGQFF

D: NA
size: NA
V: TRBV6-5
J: TRBJ2-7
DNA: TGTGCCAGCAGAACACCCCTGGGCAGGGGCCACGAGCAGTACTTC
CDR3: CASRTPLGRGHEQYF

D: NA
size: few
V: TRBV28
J: TRBJ1-2
DNA: TGTGCCACCGCCGAATATGGCTACACCTTC
CDR3: CATAEYGYTF

D: NA
size: few
V: TRBV19
J: TRBJ1-5
DNA: TGTGCCAGTAGTATAGAGGGTAATCAGCCCCAGCATTTT
CDR3: CASSIEGNQPQHF

D: NA
size: many
V: TRBV4-1
J: TRBJ2-7
DNA: TGCGCCAGCAGCCAAACCCCCGGAACCCCCTACGAGCAGTACTTC
CDR3: CASSQTPGTPYEQYF

D: NA
size: few
V: TRBV5-4
J: TRBJ2-1
DNA: TGTGCCAGCAGCCCAAAAACAGGAGGGTCCTACAATGAGCAGTTCTTC
CDR3: CASSPKTGGSYNEQFF

D: NA
size: few
V: TRBV2
J: TRBJ2-7
DNA: TGTGCCAGCGGGAGGGACAGCGGCTCCTACGAGCAGTACTTC
CDR3: CASGRDSGSYEQYF

D: NA
size: few
V: TRBV5-1
J: TRBJ2-1
DNA: TGCGCCAGCAGCTTGGACACCGCAAACAATGAGCAGTTCTTC
CDR3: CASSLDTANNEQFF

D: TRBD2
size: NA
V: TRBV11-2
J: TRBJ2-3
DNA: TGTGCCAGCAGCCCGGGACTAGCGGGGGTAGATACGCAGTATTTT
CDR3: CASSPGLAGVDTQYF

D: NA
size: NA
V: TRBV29-1
J: TRBJ2-7
DNA: TGCAGCGCTTCCCTGGGGGGCTTCGAGCAGTACTTC
CDR3: CSASLGGFEQYF

D: NA
size: few
V: TRBV7-2
J: TRBJ2-5
DNA: TGTGCCAGCAGCTTGCCCTTGGGGGGCCGCGAGACCCAGTACTTC
CDR3: CASSLPLGGRETQYF

D: NA
size: few
V: TRBV23-1
J: TRBJ2-7
DNA: TGCGCCAGCAGTCCCCCCCAGTACGCGGACAAAGCCTACGAGCAGTACTTC
CDR3: CASSPPQYADKAYEQYF

D: NA
size: NA
V: TRBV18
J: TRBJ2-1
DNA: TGTGCCAGCTCACCAGCGGGTCAATACAATGAGCAGTTCTTC
CDR3: CASSPAGQYNEQFF

D: TRBD1
size: few
V: TRBV7-9
J: TRBJ2-1
DNA: TGTGCCAGCAGCTTTGGCCACAGGGGGCAAAAGTTCTTC
CDR3: CASSFGHRGQKFF

D: NA
size: few
V: TRBV7-2
J: TRBJ2-1
DNA: TGTGCCAGCAGCTCATACCTCTTACAGCAGTTCTTC
CDR3: CASSSYLLQQFF

D: TRBD1
size: few
V: TRBV11-2
J: TRBJ2-4
DNA: TGTGCCAGCAGCTTAGGGGACAGTGGGAACATTCAGTACTTC
CDR3: CASSLGDSGNIQYF

D: TRBD2
size: NA
V: TRBV2
J: TRBJ2-5
DNA: TGTGCCAGCAGTCGGGGACTAGCGGGGGGAGAGACCCAGTACTTC
CDR3: CASSRGLAGGETQYF

D: NA
size: few
V: TRBV7-3
J: TRBJ1-2
DNA: TGTGCCAGCAGCTTAACCCCGGGAGGGGAAGGCTACACCTTC
CDR3: CASSLTPGGEGYTF

D: TRBD2
size: few
V: TRBV11-3
J: TRBJ2-3
DNA: TGTGCCAGCAGCCGCGGACTAGCGGGGTCCCCCCAGGATACGCAGTATTTT
CDR3: CASSRGLAGSPQDTQYF

D: TRBD1
size: many
V: TRBV7-9
J: TRBJ2-6
DNA: TGTGCCAGCAGCAGACAGGGCTCTGGGGCCAACGTCCTGACTTTC
CDR3: CASSRQGSGANVLTF

D: NA
size: few
V: TRBV6-1
J: TRBJ1-1
DNA: TGTGCCAGCAGTCGGGACGGCAGGAACACTGAAGCTTTCTTT
CDR3: CASSRDGRNTEAFF

D: NA
size: few
V: TRBV28
J: TRBJ2-5
DNA: TGTGCCAGCAGGGGTACAGCCCGTGGGACCCAGTACTTC
CDR3: CASRGTARGTQYF

D: NA
size: NA
V: TRBV7-2
J: TRBJ1-1
DNA: TGTGCCAGCAGCTTACTATCGACATCTGAAGCTTTCTTT
CDR3: CASSLLSTSEAFF

D: TRBD1
size: NA
V: TRBV19
J: TRBJ2-1
DNA: TGTGCCAGTAATATCAAAGGGGGCTCGAACAATGAGCAGTTCTTC
CDR3: CASNIKGGSNNEQFF

D: TRBD1
size: NA
V: TRBV11-2
J: TRBJ1-6
DNA: TGTGCCAGCAGCCCGTCTCGACAGGGAAATTCACCCCTCCACTTT
CDR3: CASSPSRQGNSPLHF

D: NA
size: few
V: TRBV4-3
J: TRBJ2-1
DNA: TGCGCCAGCAGCCAGGCGGGGCCAGGGTCCTACAATGAGCAGTTCTTC
CDR3: CASSQAGPGSYNEQFF

D: TRBD1
size: few
V: TRBV6-5
J: TRBJ1-5
DNA: TGTGCCAGCAGCCGCAGGGGGAGCAATCAGCCCCAGCATTTT
CDR3: CASSRRGSNQPQHF

D: NA
size: NA
V: TRBV7-7
J: TRBJ2-5
DNA: TGTGCCAGCAGCTTCGGTTTGGCAGGGACCACTCAAGAGACCCAGTACTTC
CDR3: CASSFGLAGTTQETQYF

D: TRBD1
size: NA
V: TRBV10-1
J: TRBJ2-2
DNA: TGCGCCACCAGACAGGGCTCGAACACCGGGGAGCTGTTTTTT
CDR3: CATRQGSNTGELFF